Listed below are T cell receptor beta chains from one sample, sequenced in a study of graft-versus-host responses after intestinal transplantation. Here immunoSEQ multiplex PCR was the method, and the copy in TCRdb shows in-frame clones only, minus some. The sample lists under 90,000 clones, 92% occurring once. Specimen: PBMCs, collected 98 days after intestinal transplantation. These receptors were obtained from a human patient who received an intestinal transplant, so some T cells may come from the graft donor. Each CDR3 is given with its conserved first and last residue. The D gene is left open where the match is weak. Size is stated for part of the rows, as once, few or many counts, or as a class when the clone is expanded.

v_call: TRBV7-2
d_call: TRBD1
j_call: TRBJ1-2
clone_size: NA
cdr3_nt: TGTGCCAGCAGCTTATGGACAGGGCGCCATGGCTACACCTTC
cdr3_aa: CASSLWTGRHGYTF

v_call: TRBV19
d_call: NA
j_call: TRBJ1-1
clone_size: NA
cdr3_nt: TGTGCCAGTAGTGTCAGAGTAGGGCTGAACACTGAAGCTTTCTTT
cdr3_aa: CASSVRVGLNTEAFF

v_call: TRBV10-2
d_call: NA
j_call: TRBJ1-1
clone_size: NA
cdr3_nt: TGCGCCAGCAGTGAGACTAACACTGAAGCTTTCTTT
cdr3_aa: CASSETNTEAFF

v_call: TRBV2
d_call: NA
j_call: TRBJ1-2
clone_size: NA
cdr3_nt: TGTGCCAGCTCCCCCTTAAGCTATGGCTACACCTTC
cdr3_aa: CASSPLSYGYTF

v_call: TRBV11-2
d_call: TRBD2
j_call: TRBJ2-2
clone_size: NA
cdr3_nt: TGTGCCAGCCTAGCGGCATACGGGGAGCTGTTTTTT
cdr3_aa: CASLAAYGELFF

v_call: TRBV2
d_call: TRBD2
j_call: TRBJ2-5
clone_size: NA
cdr3_nt: TGTGCCAGCCTGCCCTCTAGCGGACCAGAGACCCAGTACTTC
cdr3_aa: CASLPSSGPETQYF

v_call: TRBV7-7
d_call: NA
j_call: TRBJ2-7
clone_size: NA
cdr3_nt: TGTGCCAGCAGCTTAGAGGACAGTTTCTCCTACGAGCAGTACTTC
cdr3_aa: CASSLEDSFSYEQYF

v_call: TRBV4-1
d_call: NA
j_call: TRBJ2-2
clone_size: NA
cdr3_nt: TGCGCCAGCAGCCAAGAGGCAGGGGAGGTTACCGGGGAGCTGTTTTTT
cdr3_aa: CASSQEAGEVTGELFF

v_call: TRBV6-1
d_call: TRBD1
j_call: TRBJ1-4
clone_size: few
cdr3_nt: TGTGCCAGCAGTAGACAGGGTCATGAAAAACTGTTTTTT
cdr3_aa: CASSRQGHEKLFF

v_call: TRBV5-3
d_call: NA
j_call: TRBJ1-2
clone_size: once
cdr3_nt: TGTGCCAGAAGCGGTGTTTGGGGCAACTATGGCTACACCTTC
cdr3_aa: CARSGVWGNYGYTF

v_call: TRBV5-1
d_call: NA
j_call: TRBJ1-1
clone_size: NA
cdr3_nt: TGCGCCAGCAGCTTTAGGGGCGTGGGTACTGAAGCTTTCTTT
cdr3_aa: CASSFRGVGTEAFF

v_call: TRBV5-1
d_call: NA
j_call: TRBJ2-5
clone_size: NA
cdr3_nt: TGCGCCAGCAGTCCGAGTATACAAGAGACCCAGTACTTC
cdr3_aa: CASSPSIQETQYF

v_call: TRBV9
d_call: TRBD1
j_call: TRBJ2-3
clone_size: NA
cdr3_nt: TGTGCCAGCAGCGTCGCGCCATACCGAGGACAGGGCCCAGATACGCAGTATTTT
cdr3_aa: CASSVAPYRGQGPDTQYF

v_call: TRBV5-4
d_call: NA
j_call: TRBJ2-7
clone_size: few
cdr3_nt: TGTGCCAGCAGCTTTCAACAGGGCTACGAGCAGTACTTC
cdr3_aa: CASSFQQGYEQYF

v_call: TRBV9
d_call: NA
j_call: TRBJ1-1
clone_size: NA
cdr3_nt: TGTGCCAGCAGCGTAGCTGCGGCCCGAGGAACTGAAGCTTTCTTT
cdr3_aa: CASSVAAARGTEAFF

v_call: TRBV10-1
d_call: NA
j_call: TRBJ2-5
clone_size: NA
cdr3_nt: TGCGCCAGCAGTGAGTCTACTAGCCCAGAGACCCAGTACTTC
cdr3_aa: CASSESTSPETQYF

v_call: TRBV4-1
d_call: TRBD2
j_call: TRBJ2-5
clone_size: NA
cdr3_nt: TGCGCCAGCAGCCAAGAAGGGACTAGAAAGACCCAGTACTTC
cdr3_aa: CASSQEGTRKTQYF